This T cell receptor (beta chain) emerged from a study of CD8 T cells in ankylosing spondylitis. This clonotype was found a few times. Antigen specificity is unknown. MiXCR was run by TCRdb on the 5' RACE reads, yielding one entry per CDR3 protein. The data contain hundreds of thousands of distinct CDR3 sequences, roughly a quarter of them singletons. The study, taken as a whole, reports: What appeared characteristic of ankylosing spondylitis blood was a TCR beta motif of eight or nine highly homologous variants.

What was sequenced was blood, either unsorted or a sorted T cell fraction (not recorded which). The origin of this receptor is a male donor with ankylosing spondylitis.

In DNA form, the CDR3 reads TGTGCCAGCAGATCTGGGACAGGGTTGGATGAGCAGTTCTTC. Protein product: CASRSGTGLDEQFF. The chain couples TRBV6-2 or TRBV6-3 to TRBJ2-1, with 9 bases fitting TRBD1. Germline CDR1 MNHEY, CDR2 SVGEGT. The CDR3 is 14 residues long. The J segment lost 8 bases and the V segment lost 6 bases, leaving 8 bases of the junction unmatched.